Listed here is a single T cell receptor (beta chain). What it binds is unknown. Per germline, CDR1 SEHNR and CDR2 FQNEAQ (reference sequence). This CDR3 has 14 residues. The sample is drawn from a study of CXCR3-negative and CXCR3-positive naive CD8 T cells. The libraries of TRB cDNA were constructed through 5' RACE using UMI labels. TCRdb re-called the 5' RACE reads; every CDR3 protein appears as one record, without DNA. Found here are some 64,000 distinct CDR3 sequences; the top ten clones hold about 0.84%. Broader study findings: Naive cells with CXCR3 showed TRB CDR3s that were more hydrophobic than those in CXCR3-negative naive cells. Memory cells diverged, while naive CXCR3-positive and CXCR3-negative cells had similar TRBV-TRBJ usage.

The receptor was derived from a human donor in good health. Some clones in this sample may be carry-over from other donors' samples. The source material was naive CXCR3+ CD8+ T cells from blood. Subset of the sample: CD45RO-CCR7+CD27+CD95- naive CD8+ T cells expressing CXCR3 (TNR3+). This rearrangement joins TRBV7-9 to TRBJ2-7; TCRdb reports TRBD1, a call that lacks DNA to check it against. This CDR3 is CASSSTRHGDEQYF.